Sequencing of this T cell receptor beta chain was carried out in a study of early T cells in non-severe SARS-CoV-2 infection. Study-wide context: Sequenced bulk RNA came from whole blood that was unsorted, and chains were unpaired.

Study conclusions and caveats: Database matching using VDJdb favored anti-spike CD8 responses, with private and CD4 specificities left missing.

The CDR3 runs to 15 residues. V lost 6 bases, J lost 2 bases, and 17 bases lay in between. Germline CDR1 and CDR2: LNHDA and SQIVND (reference sequence). Comments on this clonotype: Its antigen is not identified.

Separate cDNA molecules each had unique molecular identifiers attached to them. TCRdb reprocessed the 5' RACE reads via MiXCR and lists one record per CDR3 protein. This table holds approximately 74,000 distinct CDR3 sequences, 14% found once. This receptor was taken from an adult who was a healthcare worker with PCR-confirmed SARS-CoV-2 infection or an uninfected control (not recorded which). This chain connects TRBV19 to TRBJ2-7, with D tentatively TRBD2 (5 bases). The sequenced sample consisted of whole blood. CDR3 nucleotides: TGTGCCAGTAGCTCCCGGGAAGGGATGACCTACGAGCAGTACTTC. This sequence encodes CASSSREGMTYEQYF.